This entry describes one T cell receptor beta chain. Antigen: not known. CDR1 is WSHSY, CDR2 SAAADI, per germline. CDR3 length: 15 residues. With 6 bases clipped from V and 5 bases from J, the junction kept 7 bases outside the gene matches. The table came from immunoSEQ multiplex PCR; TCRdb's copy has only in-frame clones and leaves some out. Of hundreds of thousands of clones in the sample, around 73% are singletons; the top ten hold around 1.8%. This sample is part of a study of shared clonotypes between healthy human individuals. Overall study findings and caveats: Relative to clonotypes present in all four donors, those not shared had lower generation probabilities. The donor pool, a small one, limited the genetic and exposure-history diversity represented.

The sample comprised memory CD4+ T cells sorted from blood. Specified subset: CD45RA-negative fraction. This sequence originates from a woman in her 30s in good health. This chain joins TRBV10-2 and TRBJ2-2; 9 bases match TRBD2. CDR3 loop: CASSLGTSRTGELFF. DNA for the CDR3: TGCGCCAGCAGCCTCGGGACTAGCAGAACCGGGGAGCTGTTTTTT.